The 7 T cell receptor beta chains given below trace back to one sample, sequenced in a study of cytomegalovirus exposure and HLA in healthy donors (dated by TCRdb to 2015 to 2018). Receptors were amplified or captured by the immunoSEQ multiplex PCR assay. A mixture of 60 forward primers for TCR Vbeta segments and 13 reverse primers for TCR Jbeta segments was used in the multiplex PCR. Sourced from immuneACCESS, this table was stored by TCRdb with only in-frame sequences that have V and J called. A share of the clones is absent; for the studies checked, an unresolved V gene accounts for under half, and the remainder has no known explanation. This sample has 80,000 or so clones in its table, and roughly 75% of those were observed once. The leading ten clones occupy 7% to 8.5% of the sample. Sequenced input: PBMCs. These receptors were obtained from a woman between 35 and 50 years old in good health and CMV-seronegative.

The chain joins TRBV2 to TRBJ1-1, with D unresolved. Germline CDR1 and CDR2: SNHLY and FYNNEI. V lost 5 bases and J 1 base, leaving 5 bases between the germline ends. The CDR3 runs to 12 residues. The CDR3 region is CASSPGNTEAFF. The CDR3 DNA follows: TGTGCCAGCAGTCCAGGGAACACTGAAGCTTTCTTT.

The chain joins TRBV2 to TRBJ2-3; 7 bases map to TRBD2. The germline gives CDR1 SNHLY, CDR2 FYNNEI. This CDR3 comprises 15 residues. V lost 6 bases to trimming and J lost 4 bases; unmatched junction nucleotides: 10. CDR3 DNA sequence: TGTGCCAGCAGCCCTTTAGGCGGGGGAGCAGATACGCAGTATTTT. As protein: CASSPLGGGADTQYF.

The chain employs TRBV6-6 and TRBJ2-7; 14 bases agree with TRBD2. CDR3 length: 16 residues. Trimming at V came to 11 bases and at J to 3 bases, leaving 12 bases not matched to a gene. Per germline, CDR1 MNHNY and CDR2 SVGAGI (reference sequence). The CDR3 spells CACGLAGGGLYYEQYF. As DNA, the CDR3 is TGTGCCTGTGGACTAGCGGGGGGTGGCTTATACTACGAGCAGTACTTC.

As for this clone: This CDR3 is missing its conserved last phenylalanine or tryptophan, likely due to a read error. The DNA is left out, because the CDR3 cannot be placed on it with certainty; the CDR3 is given as TCRdb lists it. The V call is TRBV29-1, the J call TRBJ2-4; the table names TRBD1, a call not compared with the DNA. Germline lookup yields CDR1 SQVTM and CDR2 ANQGSEA. The CDR3 adds up to 12 amino acids, both ends counted. The CDR3 spells CSVEVPRGGRSI.

The chain couples TRBV20-1 to TRBJ2-7; D uncertain. This CDR3 comprises 11 residues. Germline V gene lookup returns CDR1 DFQATT and CDR2 SNEGSKA (reference sequence). Trimming shortened V by 5 bases and J by 3 bases, and 8 bases separated the two germline ends. CDR3 DNA sequence: TGCAGTGCTTCCAACATCTACGAGCAGTACTTC. Translation gives CSASNIYEQYF.

This chain connects TRBV7-2 to TRBJ2-5, with a tentative D call TRBD1 (6 bases). V was clipped by 0 bases and J by 4 bases, with 12 bases between them. Per the germline V gene, CDR1 is SGHTA and CDR2 is FQGNSA. The CDR3 consists of 15 residues. This CDR3 reads CASSLAPSRGETQYF. The DNA of the CDR3 is TGTGCCAGCAGCTTAGCCCCCAGCAGGGGAGAGACCCAGTACTTC.

The CDR3 DNA reads as TGCGCCAGCAGCTCTGGACAGCCCTCCTACAATGAGCAGTTCTTC. Translated: CASSSGQPSYNEQFF. The V gene is TRBV5-1, the J gene TRBJ2-1, with D maybe TRBD1 (6 bases). Germline V CDR1 and CDR2: SGHRS, YFSETQ. This CDR3 has 15 amino acids. Trimming took off 3 bases at V and 0 bases at J, with 10 bases between the two ends.